This T cell receptor beta chain originates from a study of T cell repertoires in cytomegalovirus infection (dated by TCRdb to about 2019). Describing the broader study: Donor HLA type was relevant to the analysis, as public TCR beta signatures indicated carriage of CMV infection together with the matching HLA type. Beyond this particular receptor, the publication reports: In both this cohort and an independent cohort of 350 or so donors, the cumulative frequency of public TCR beta family members distinguished carriers of CMV infection plus the relevant HLA type. In the ex vivo response, HLA-C-restricted CMV-specific TCR beta clonotypes were dominant, and in two of eight donors the single most frequent clonotype came from this HLA-C-restricted group.

Reading from cysteine to phenylalanine, the CDR3 counts 17 amino acids. The retained sequence is limited to the CDR3, 51 bases, with the frame set at the first base. The germline ends are 25 bases apart after V is trimmed by 7 bases and J by 6 bases. Instrument on record: Illumina HiSeq 1500. TCRdb reran the public reads through fastp at Q25 and MiXCR, keeping productive beta chains. Duplicate CDR3 protein sequences are folded into a single record with the most common DNA and genes. Present in this sample are more than 350,000 distinct CDR3 sequences, under 40% of which were seen just once. Roughly 15% of the sample belongs to the ten largest clones. Notes on this clonotype: The antigen it binds to is not known. No much larger clone is present one base from it, and per-base qualities are unavailable.

This receptor was identified in a human donor in good health (CMV status not recorded). Some clones in this sample may be carry-over from other donors' samples. Material for sequencing was PBMCs. The chain links TRBV12-3 or TRBV12-4 with TRBJ1-5, with TRBD1 tentatively as D gene (5 bases match). The DNA reads as follows: TGTGCCAGCACTAACTCAGGGACGAATAGGGCTCTTCAGCCCCAGCATTTT. This is translated as CASTNSGTNRALQPQHF.